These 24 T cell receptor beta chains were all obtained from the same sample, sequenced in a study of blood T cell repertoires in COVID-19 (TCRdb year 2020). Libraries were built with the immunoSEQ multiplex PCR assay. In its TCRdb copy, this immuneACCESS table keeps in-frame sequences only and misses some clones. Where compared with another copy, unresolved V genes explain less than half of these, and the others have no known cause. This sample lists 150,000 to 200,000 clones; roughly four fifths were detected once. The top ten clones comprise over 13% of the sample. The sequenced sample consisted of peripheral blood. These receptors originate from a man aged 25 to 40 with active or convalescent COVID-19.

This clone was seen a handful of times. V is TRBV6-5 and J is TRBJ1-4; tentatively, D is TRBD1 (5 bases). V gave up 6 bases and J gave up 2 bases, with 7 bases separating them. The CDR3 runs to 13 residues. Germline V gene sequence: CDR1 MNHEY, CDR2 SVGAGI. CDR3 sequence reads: CASSRATNEKLFF. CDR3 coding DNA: TGTGCCAGCAGCAGGGCCACTAATGAAAAACTGTTTTTT.

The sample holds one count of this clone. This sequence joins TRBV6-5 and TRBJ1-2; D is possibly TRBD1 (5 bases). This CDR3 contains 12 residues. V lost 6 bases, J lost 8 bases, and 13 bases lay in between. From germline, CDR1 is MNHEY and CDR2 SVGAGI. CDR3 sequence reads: CASRTGAGGYTF. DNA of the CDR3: TGTGCCAGCAGGACCGGAGCAGGGGGCTACACCTTC.

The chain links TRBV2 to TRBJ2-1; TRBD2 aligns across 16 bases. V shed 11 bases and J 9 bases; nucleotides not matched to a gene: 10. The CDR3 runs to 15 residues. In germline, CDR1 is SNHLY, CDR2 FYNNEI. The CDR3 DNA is TGTGCCGTGGGACTAGCGGGAGGGCCGTCCATTGAGCAGTTCTTC. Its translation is CAVGLAGGPSIEQFF.

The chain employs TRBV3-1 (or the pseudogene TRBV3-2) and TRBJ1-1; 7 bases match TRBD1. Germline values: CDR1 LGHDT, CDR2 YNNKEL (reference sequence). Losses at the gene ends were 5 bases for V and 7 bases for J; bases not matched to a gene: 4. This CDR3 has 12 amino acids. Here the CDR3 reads CASSASGGEAFF. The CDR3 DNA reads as TGTGCCAGCAGCGCCTCAGGGGGTGAAGCTTTCTTT.

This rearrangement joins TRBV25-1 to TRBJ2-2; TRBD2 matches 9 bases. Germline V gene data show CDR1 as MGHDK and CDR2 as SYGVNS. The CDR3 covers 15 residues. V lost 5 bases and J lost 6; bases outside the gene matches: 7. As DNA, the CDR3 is TGTGCCAGCAGTCTTCCCAGCGGGGGGTCCGGGGAGCTGTTTTTT. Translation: CASSLPSGGSGELFF. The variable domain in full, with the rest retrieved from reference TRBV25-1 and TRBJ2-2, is EADIYQTPRYLVIGTGKKITLECSQTMGHDKMYWYQQDPGMELHLIHYSYGVNSTEKGDLSSESTVSRIRTEHFPLTLESARPSHTSQYLCASSLPSGGSGELFFGEGSRLTVL.

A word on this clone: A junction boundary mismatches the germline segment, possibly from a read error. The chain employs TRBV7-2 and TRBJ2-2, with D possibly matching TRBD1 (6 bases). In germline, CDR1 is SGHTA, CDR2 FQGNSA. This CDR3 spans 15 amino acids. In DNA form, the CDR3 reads TGTGCCAGCAGCCCACAGGGTTTTAATACCGGAGAGCTGTTTTTT. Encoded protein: CASSPQGFNTGELFF. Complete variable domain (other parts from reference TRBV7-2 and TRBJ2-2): GAGVSQSPSNKVTEKGKDVELRCDPISGHTALYWYRQSLGQGLEFLIYFQGNSAPDKSGLPSDRFSAERTGGSVSTLTIQRTQQEDSAVYLCASSPQGFNTGELFFGEGSRLTVL.

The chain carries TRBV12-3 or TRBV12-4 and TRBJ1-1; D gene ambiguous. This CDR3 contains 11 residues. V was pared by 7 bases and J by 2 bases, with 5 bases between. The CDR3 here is CASTRNTEAFF. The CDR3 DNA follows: TGTGCCAGCACCAGAAACACTGAAGCTTTCTTT.

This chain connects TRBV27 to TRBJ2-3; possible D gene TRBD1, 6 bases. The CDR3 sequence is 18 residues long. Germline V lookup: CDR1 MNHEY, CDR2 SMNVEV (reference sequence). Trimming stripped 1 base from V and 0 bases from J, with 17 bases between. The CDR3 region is CASSLLSPRGSSTDTQYF. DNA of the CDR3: TGTGCCAGCAGTTTATTATCCCCCAGGGGATCTAGCACAGATACGCAGTATTTT.

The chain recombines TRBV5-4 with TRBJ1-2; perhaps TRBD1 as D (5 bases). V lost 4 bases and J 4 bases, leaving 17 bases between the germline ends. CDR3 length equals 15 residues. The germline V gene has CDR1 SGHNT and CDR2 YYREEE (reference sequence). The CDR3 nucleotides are TGTGCCAGCAGCCCCCGGGGGGAGTGGAGCTATGGCTACACCTTC. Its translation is CASSPRGEWSYGYTF.

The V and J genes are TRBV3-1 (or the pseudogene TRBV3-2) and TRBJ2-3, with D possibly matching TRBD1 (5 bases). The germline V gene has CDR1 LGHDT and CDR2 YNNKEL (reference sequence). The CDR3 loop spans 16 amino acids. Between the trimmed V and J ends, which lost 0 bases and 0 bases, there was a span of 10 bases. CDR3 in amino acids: CASSQDPRASTDTQYF. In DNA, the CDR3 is TGTGCCAGCAGCCAAGATCCCAGGGCTAGCACAGATACGCAGTATTTT.

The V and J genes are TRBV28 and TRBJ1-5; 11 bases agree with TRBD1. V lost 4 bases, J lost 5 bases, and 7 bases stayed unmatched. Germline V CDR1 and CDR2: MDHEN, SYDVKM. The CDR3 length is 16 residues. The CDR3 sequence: CASSSPGQGGYQPQHF. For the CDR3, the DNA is TGTGCCAGCAGTTCGCCGGGACAGGGGGGATATCAGCCCCAGCATTTT.

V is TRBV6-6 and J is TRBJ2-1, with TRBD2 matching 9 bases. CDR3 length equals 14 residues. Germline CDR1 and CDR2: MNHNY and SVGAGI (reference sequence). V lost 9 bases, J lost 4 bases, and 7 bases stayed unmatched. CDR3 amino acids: CASCVRGGYNEQFF. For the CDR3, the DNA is TGTGCCAGTTGTGTGCGGGGGGGATACAATGAGCAGTTCTTC.

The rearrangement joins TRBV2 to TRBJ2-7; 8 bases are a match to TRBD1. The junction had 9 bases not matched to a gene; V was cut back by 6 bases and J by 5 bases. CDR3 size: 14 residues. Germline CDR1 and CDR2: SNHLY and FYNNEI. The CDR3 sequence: CASRRQGPENEQYV. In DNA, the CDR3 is TGTGCCAGCAGAAGACAGGGGCCAGAGAACGAGCAGTACGTC.

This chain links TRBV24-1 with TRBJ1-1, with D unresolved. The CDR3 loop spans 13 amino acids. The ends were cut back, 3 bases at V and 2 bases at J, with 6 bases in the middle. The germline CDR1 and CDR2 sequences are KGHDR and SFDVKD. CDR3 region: CATSDGPNTEAFF. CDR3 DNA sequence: TGTGCCACCAGTGATGGGCCTAACACTGAAGCTTTCTTT.

The CDR3 reads CSVDRDSNYGYTF. The CDR3 DNA sequence: TGCAGCGTTGACCGGGATTCTAACTATGGCTACACCTTC. The chain carries TRBV29-1 and TRBJ1-2, with D uncertain. Germline V gene data show CDR1 as SQVTM and CDR2 as ANQGSEA. Between the trimmed V and J ends, which lost 3 bases and 0 bases, there was a span of 8 bases. The CDR3 consists of 13 residues. Supplemented by reference TRBV29-1 and TRBJ1-2, the full variable domain reads SAVISQKPSRDICQRGTSLTIQCQVDSQVTMMFWYRQQPGQSLTLIATANQGSEATYESGFVIDKFPISRPNLTFSTLTVSNMSPEDSSIYLCSVDRDSNYGYTFGSGTRLTVV.

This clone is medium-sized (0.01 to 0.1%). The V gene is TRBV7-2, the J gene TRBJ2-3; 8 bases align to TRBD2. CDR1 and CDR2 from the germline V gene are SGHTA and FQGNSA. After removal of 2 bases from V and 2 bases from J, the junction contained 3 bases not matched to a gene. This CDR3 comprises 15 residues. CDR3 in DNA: TGTGCCAGCAGCTTAATCGGACTAGCCACAGATACGCAGTATTTT. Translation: CASSLIGLATDTQYF.

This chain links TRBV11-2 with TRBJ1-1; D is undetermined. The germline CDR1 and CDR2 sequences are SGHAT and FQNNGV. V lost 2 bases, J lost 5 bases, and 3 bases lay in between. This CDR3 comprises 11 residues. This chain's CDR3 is CASSLQTEAFF. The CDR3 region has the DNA TGTGCCAGCAGCTTACAGACTGAAGCTTTCTTT.

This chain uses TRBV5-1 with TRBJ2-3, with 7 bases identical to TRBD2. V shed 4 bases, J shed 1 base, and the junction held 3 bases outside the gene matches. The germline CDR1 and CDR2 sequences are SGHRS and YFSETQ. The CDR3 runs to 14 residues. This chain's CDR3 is CASSPGGGTDTQYF. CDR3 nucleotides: TGCGCCAGCAGCCCGGGAGGAGGCACAGATACGCAGTATTTT.

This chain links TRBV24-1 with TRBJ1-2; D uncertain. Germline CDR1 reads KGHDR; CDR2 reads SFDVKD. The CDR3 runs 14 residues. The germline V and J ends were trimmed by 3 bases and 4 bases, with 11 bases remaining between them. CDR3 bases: TGTGCCACCAGTGATCGAGGATCGGGCTATGGCTACACCTTC. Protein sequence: CATSDRGSGYGYTF.

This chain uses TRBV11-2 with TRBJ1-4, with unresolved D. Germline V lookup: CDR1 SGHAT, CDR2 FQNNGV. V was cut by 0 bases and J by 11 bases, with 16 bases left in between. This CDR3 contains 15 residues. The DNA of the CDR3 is TGTGCCAGCAGCTTAGAGGCGGCGTCAACCGGGAAACTGTTTTTT. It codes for CASSLEAASTGKLFF.

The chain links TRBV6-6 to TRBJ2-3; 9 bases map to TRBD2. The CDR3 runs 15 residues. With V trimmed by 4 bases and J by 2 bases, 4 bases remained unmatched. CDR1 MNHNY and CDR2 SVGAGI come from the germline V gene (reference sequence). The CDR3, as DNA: TGTGCCAGCAGTTTAGGACTAGCGACCACAGATACGCAGTATTTT. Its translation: CASSLGLATTDTQYF.

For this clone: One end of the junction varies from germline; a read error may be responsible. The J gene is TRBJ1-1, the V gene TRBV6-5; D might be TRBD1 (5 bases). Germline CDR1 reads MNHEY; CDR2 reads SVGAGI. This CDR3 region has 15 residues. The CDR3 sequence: CASRYYGGGNTEAFF. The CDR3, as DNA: TGTGCCAGCAGATACTACGGGGGGGGGAACACTGAAGCTTTCTTT.

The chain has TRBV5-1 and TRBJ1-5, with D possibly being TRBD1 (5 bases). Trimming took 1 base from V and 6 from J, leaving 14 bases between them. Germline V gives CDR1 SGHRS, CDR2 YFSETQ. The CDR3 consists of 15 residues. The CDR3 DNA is TGCGCCAGCAGCTTGATCGGGCAGGGTGGTCAGCCCCAGCATTTT. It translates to CASSLIGQGGQPQHF.

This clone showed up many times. CDR3 in DNA: TGTGCCAGCAGTGAGGACCCTACAGGGGAGGAAGGCTACACCTTC. Its protein is CASSEDPTGEEGYTF. The V and J genes are TRBV3-1 (or the pseudogene TRBV3-2) and TRBJ1-2; 7 positions match TRBD1. V gave up 6 bases and J gave up 8 bases; unmatched junction bases: 15. The CDR3 spans 15 residues. The V gene's germline CDR1 is LGHDT and CDR2 YNNKEL (reference sequence).